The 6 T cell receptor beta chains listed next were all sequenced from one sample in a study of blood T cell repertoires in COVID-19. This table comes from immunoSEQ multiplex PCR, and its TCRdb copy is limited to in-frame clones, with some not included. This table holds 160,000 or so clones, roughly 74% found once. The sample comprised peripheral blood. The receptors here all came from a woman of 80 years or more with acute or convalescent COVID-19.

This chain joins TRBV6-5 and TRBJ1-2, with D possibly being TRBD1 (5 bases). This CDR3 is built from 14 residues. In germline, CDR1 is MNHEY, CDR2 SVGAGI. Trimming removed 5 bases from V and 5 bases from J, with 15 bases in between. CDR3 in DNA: TGTGCCAGCAGTAGAATCGGGGGAAGTTATGGCTACACCTTC. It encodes CASSRIGGSYGYTF.

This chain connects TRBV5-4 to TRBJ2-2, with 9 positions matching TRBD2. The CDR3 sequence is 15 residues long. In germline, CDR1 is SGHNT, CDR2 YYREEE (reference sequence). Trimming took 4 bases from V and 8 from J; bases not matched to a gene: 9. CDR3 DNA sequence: TGTGCCAGCAGCCCCCCGGGACTAGCAGGGGGGGAGCTGTTTTTT. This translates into CASSPPGLAGGELFF. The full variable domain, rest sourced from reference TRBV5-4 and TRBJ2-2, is ETGVTQSPTHLIKTRGQQVTLRCSSQSGHNTVSWYQQALGQGPQFIFQYYREEENGRGNFPPRFSGLQFPNYSSELNVNALELDDSALYLCASSPPGLAGGELFFGEGSRLTVL.

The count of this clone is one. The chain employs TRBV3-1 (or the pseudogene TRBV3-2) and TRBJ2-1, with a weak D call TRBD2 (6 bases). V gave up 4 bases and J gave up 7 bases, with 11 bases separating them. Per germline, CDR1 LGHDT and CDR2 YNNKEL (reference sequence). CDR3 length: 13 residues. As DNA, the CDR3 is TGTGCCAGCAGCCCGACGGGGAGGAATGAGCAGTTCTTC. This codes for CASSPTGRNEQFF.

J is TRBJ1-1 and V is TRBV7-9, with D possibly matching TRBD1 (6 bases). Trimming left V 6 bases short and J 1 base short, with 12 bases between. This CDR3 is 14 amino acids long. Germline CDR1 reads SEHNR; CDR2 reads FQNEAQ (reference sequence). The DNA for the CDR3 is TGTGCCAGCAGGGAGATAGGGGGGAACACTGAAGCTTTCTTT. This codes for CASREIGGNTEAFF.

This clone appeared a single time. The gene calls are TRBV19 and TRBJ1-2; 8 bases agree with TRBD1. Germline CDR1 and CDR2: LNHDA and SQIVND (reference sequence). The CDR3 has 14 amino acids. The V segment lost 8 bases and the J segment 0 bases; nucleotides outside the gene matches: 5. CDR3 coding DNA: TGTGCCAGTGCCCCCAGGGGGCCTAACTATGGCTACACCTTC. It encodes CASAPRGPNYGYTF.

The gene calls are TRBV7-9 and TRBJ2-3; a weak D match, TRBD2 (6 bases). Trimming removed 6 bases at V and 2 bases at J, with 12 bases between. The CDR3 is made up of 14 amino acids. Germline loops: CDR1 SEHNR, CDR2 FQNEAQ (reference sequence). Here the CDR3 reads CASSPAGSTDTQYF. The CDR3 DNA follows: TGTGCCAGCAGTCCGGCGGGGTCCACAGATACGCAGTATTTT.